This T cell receptor beta chain is drawn from a study of beta chain features in type 1 diabetes. In its sample, this clone was seen a few times. CDR3 length: 16 residues. Germline V gene lookup returns CDR1 MGHRA and CDR2 YSYEKL. V was trimmed by 5 bases and J by 5 bases, leaving 19 bases between them. As every portion of the isolated RNA was reverse transcribed, the sequencing read expressed TCRB transcripts. The assay was immunoSEQ multiplex PCR, and TCRdb's table has in-frame clones only and misses some. The sample consists of 200,000 to 250,000 clones, approximately 11% of them appearing once. This receptor was identified in a man aged 18-30 years in good health. The sample was central memory CD4+ T cells from blood. The chain has TRBV4-1 and TRBJ2-1; possible D gene TRBD2, 6 bases. The CDR3 DNA is TGCGCCAGCAGCGCTACGTTCGGGACTGACGACAATGAGCAGTTCTTC. Its translation: CASSATFGTDDNEQFF.